This T cell receptor (beta chain) is from a study of T cells after yellow fever vaccination. The study's findings and limits: A limited proportion of clonotypes was detected within both the CD4 and CD8 compartments. Post-booster reappearance was seen for most primary-vaccination clones (around 96% CD4, roughly 86% CD8). Abundant contaminating clonotypes from the bulk population could appear in FACS-sorted repertoires.

This clonotype was counted only a few times. Its matching antigen is unknown. This CDR3 region has 15 residues. V gave up 6 bases and J gave up 5 bases, with 19 bases separating them. Germline V gene data show CDR1 as MNHEY and CDR2 as SVGEGT. Conversion of TCR transcripts into cDNA relied on 5'RACE template switching, which added a universal primer site and UMIs. Each CDR3 protein is one row after TCRdb ran MiXCR on the 5' RACE reads. The table records some 340,000 distinct CDR3 sequences, 9.5% to 12% of them present only once. V gene TRBV6-2 or TRBV6-3 combines with J gene TRBJ2-5; D gene ambiguous. The clonotype comes from a man aged 18 to 29 who received the YFV17D yellow fever vaccine. Sequencing used CD4+ T cells sorted from PBMCs, obtained 45 days after the yellow fever booster vaccination. The CDR3 reads CASSFGGSPWETQYF. The CDR3 region has the DNA TGTGCCAGCAGCTTTGGTGGCAGCCCCTGGGAGACCCAGTACTTC.